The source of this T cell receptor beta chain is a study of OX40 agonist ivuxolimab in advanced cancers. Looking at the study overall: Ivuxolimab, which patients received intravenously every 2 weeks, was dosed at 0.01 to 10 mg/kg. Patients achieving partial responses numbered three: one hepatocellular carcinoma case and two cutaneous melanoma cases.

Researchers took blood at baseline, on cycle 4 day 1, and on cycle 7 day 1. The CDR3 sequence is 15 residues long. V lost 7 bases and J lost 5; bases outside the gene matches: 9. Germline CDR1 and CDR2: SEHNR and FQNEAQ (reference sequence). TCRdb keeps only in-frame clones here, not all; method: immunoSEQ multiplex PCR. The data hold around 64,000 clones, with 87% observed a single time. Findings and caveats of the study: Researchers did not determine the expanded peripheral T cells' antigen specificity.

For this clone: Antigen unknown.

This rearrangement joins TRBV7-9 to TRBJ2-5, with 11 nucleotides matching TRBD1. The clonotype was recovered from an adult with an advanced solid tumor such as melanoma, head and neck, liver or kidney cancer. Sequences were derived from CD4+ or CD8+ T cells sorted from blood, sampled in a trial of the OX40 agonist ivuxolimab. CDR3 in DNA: TGTGCCAGCACCCTCGGGGACAGGGGGAAGGAGACCCAGTACTTC. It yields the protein CASTLGDRGKETQYF.